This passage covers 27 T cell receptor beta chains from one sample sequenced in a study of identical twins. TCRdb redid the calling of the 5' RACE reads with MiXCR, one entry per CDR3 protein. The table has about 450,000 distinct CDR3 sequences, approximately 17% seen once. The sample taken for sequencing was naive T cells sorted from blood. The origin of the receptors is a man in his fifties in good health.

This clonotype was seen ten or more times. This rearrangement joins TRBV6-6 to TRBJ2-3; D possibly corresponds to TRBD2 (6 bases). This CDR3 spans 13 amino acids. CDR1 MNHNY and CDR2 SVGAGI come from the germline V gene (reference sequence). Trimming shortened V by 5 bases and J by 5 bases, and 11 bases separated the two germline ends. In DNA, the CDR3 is TGTGCCAGCAGTCACGGGGGAGGAGATACGCAGTATTTT. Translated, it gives CASSHGGGDTQYF.

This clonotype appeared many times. CDR3 nucleotide sequence: TGTGCCACCAGTGACCCTCTTATCGATCAGCCCCAGCATTTT. Protein: CATSDPLIDQPQHF. This chain connects TRBV24-1 to TRBJ1-5; no firm D call. The CDR3 extends over 14 amino acids. Germline V CDR1 and CDR2: KGHDR, SFDVKD. V was clipped by 4 bases and J by 5 bases, with 11 bases between them.

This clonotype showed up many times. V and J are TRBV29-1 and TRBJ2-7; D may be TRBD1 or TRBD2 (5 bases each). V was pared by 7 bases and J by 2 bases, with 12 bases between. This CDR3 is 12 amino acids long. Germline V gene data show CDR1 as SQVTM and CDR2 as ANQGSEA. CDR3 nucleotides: TGCAGCGCTGGGGACGGAACCTACGAGCAGTACTTC. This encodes CSAGDGTYEQYF.

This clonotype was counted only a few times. The CDR3 region has the DNA TGCAGCGTTGCGGGGGTCGGAGGGGTCCCCTACAATGAGCAGTTCTTC. It translates to CSVAGVGGVPYNEQFF. This sequence joins TRBV29-1 and TRBJ2-1, with D maybe TRBD2 (6 bases). V gave up 4 bases and J gave up 2 bases, with 18 bases separating them. The CDR3 loop spans 16 amino acids. Germline CDR1 and CDR2: SQVTM and ANQGSEA.

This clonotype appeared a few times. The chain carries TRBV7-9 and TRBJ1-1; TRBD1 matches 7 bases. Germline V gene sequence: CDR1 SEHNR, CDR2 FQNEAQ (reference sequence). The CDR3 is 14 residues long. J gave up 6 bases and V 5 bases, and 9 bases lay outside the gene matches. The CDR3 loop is CASSALTGSAEAFF. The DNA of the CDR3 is TGTGCCAGCAGCGCATTGACAGGGTCGGCTGAAGCTTTCTTT. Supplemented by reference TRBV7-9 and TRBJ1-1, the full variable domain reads DTGVSQNPRHKITKRGQNVTFRCDPISEHNRLYWYRQTLGQGPEFLTYFQNEAQLEKSRLLSDRFSAERPKGSFSTLEIQRTEQGDSAMYLCASSALTGSAEAFFGQGTRLTVV.

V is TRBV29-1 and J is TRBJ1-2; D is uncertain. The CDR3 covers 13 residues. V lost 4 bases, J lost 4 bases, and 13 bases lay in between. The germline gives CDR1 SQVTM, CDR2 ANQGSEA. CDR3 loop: CSVADRDFYGYTF. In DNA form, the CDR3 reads TGCAGCGTTGCTGACCGTGACTTCTATGGCTACACCTTC.

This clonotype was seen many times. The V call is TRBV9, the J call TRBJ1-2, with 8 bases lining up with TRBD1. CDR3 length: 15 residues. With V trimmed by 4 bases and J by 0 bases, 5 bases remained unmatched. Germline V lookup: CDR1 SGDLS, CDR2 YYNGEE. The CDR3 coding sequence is TGTGCCAGCAGCACCCAACAGGGGGCTAACTATGGCTACACCTTC. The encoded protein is CASSTQQGANYGYTF.

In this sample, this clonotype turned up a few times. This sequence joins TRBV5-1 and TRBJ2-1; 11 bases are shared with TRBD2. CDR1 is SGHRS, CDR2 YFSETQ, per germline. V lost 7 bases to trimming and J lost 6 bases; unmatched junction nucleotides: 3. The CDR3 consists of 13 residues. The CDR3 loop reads CASGLAGLNEQFF. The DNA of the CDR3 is TGCGCCAGCGGACTAGCGGGCCTCAATGAGCAGTTCTTC.

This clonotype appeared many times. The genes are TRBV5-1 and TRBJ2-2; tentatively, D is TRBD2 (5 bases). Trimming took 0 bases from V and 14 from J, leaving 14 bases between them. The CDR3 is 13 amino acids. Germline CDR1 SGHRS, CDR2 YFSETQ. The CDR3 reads CASSLGVPRGLFF. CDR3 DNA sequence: TGCGCCAGCAGCTTGGGGGTGCCCCGGGGACTGTTTTTT.

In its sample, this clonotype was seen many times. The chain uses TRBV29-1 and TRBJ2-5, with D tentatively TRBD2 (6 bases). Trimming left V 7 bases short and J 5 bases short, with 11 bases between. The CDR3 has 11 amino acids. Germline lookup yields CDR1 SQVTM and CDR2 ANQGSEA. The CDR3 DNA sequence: TGCAGCGCTGGGGACTGGGAGACCCAGTACTTC. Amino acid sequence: CSAGDWETQYF.

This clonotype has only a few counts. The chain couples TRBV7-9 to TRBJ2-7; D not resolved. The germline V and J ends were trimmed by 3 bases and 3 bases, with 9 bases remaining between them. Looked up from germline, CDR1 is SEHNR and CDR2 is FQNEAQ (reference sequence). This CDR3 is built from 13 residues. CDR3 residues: CASSFQISYEQYF. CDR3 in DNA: TGTGCCAGCAGCTTTCAGATTAGCTACGAGCAGTACTTC.

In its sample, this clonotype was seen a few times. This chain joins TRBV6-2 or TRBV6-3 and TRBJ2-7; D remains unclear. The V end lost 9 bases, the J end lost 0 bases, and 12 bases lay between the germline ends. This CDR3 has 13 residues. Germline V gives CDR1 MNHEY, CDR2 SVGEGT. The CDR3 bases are TGTGCCAGTGCCGGACGTAGCTCCTACGAGCAGTACTTC. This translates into CASAGRSSYEQYF.

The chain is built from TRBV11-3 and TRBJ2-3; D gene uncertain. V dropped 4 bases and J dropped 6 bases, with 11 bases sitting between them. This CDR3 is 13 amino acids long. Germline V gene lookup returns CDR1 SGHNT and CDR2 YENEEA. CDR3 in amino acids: CASSSFKADTQYF. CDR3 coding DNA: TGTGCCAGCAGCTCTTTTAAAGCGGATACGCAGTATTTT.

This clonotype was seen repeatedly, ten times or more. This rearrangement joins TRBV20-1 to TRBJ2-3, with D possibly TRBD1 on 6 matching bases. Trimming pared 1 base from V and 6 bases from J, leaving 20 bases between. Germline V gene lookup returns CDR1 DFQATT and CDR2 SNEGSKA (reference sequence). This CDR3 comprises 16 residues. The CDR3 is CSARGRNRVNWDTQYF. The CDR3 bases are TGCAGTGCTAGAGGGCGGAACAGGGTGAATTGGGATACGCAGTATTTT.

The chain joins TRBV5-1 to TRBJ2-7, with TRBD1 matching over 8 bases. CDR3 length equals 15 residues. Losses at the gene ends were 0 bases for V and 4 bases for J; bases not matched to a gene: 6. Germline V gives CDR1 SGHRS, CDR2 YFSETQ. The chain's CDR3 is CASSLGGQGIYEQYF. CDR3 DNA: TGCGCCAGCAGCTTGGGTGGACAGGGCATATACGAGCAGTACTTC.

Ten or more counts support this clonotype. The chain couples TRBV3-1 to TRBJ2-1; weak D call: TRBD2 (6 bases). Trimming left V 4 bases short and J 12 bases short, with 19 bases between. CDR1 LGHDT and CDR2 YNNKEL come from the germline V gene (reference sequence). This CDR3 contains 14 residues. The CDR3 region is CASSPPLDYPMQFF. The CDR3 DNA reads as TGTGCCAGCAGCCCCCCCCTGGACTATCCGATGCAGTTCTTC.

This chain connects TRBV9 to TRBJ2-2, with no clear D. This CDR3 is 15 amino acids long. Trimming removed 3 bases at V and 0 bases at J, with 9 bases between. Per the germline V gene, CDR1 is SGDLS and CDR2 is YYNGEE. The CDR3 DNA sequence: TGTGCCAGCAGCGCTGGGTCCGCGAACACCGGGGAGCTGTTTTTT. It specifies CASSAGSANTGELFF.

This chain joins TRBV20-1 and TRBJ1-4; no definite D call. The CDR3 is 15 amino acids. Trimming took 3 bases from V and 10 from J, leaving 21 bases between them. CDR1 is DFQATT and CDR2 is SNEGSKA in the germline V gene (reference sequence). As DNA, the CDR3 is TGCAGTGCTAGTGCCAAAAGACGAGAAGTGGTAAAACTGTTTTTT. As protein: CSASAKRREVVKLFF.

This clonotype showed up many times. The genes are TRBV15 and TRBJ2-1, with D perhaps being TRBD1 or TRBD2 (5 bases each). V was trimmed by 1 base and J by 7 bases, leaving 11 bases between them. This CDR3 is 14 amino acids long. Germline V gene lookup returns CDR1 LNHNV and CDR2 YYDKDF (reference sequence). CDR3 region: CATSRVGERNEQFF. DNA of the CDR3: TGTGCCACCAGCAGAGTGGGGGAGAGGAATGAGCAGTTCTTC.

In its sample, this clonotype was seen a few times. CDR3 sequence: CSARAGPGPQETQYF. In nucleotides, the CDR3 is TGCAGTGCTAGGGCCGGACCGGGTCCTCAAGAGACCCAGTACTTC. The rearrangement uses TRBV20-1 and TRBJ2-5; no reliable D call. CDR3 length: 15 amino acids. V lost 3 bases, J lost 2 bases, and 16 bases lay in between. Germline V lookup: CDR1 DFQATT, CDR2 SNEGSKA (reference sequence).

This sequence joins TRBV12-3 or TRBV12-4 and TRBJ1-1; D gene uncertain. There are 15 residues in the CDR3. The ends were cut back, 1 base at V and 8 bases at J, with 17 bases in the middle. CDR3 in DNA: TGTGCCAGCAGTTTAGTACTCCAAAACCCAGTCGAAGCTTTCTTT. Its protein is CASSLVLQNPVEAFF.

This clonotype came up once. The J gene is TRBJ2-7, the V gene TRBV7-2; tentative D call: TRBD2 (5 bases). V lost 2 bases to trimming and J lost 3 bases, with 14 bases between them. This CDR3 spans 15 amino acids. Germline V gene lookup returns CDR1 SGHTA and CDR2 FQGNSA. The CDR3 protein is CASSLSAGSLYEQYF. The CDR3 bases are TGTGCCAGCAGCTTATCCGCGGGTTCCCTCTACGAGCAGTACTTC.

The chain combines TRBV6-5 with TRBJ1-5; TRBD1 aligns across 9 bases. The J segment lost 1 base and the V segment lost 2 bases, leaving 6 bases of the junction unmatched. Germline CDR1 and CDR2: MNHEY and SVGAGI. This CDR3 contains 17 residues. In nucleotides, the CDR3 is TGTGCCAGCAGTTACCCTAAGACAGGGGGAAGCAATCAGCCCCAGCATTTT. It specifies CASSYPKTGGSNQPQHF.

In nucleotides, the CDR3 is TGTGCCTATACGACAGGTCCCAGGCAGCCCCAGCATTTT. It translates to CAYTTGPRQPQHF. The V and J genes are TRBV30 and TRBJ1-5; possibly TRBD1 for D (6 bases). CDR1 is GTSNPN, CDR2 SVGIG, per germline (reference sequence). The CDR3 runs 13 residues. V shed 7 bases and J shed 7 bases, with 17 bases lying between them.

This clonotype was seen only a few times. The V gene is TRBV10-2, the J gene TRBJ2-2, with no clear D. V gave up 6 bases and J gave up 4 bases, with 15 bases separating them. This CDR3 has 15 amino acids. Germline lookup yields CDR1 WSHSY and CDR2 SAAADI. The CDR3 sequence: CASRGTPRGTGELFF. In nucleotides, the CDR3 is TGCGCCAGCAGAGGAACCCCTCGAGGCACCGGGGAGCTGTTTTTT.

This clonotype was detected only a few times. Written as DNA, the CDR3 is TGTGCCAGCAGACGGGTCACAGATACGCAGTATTTT. Translating gives CASRRVTDTQYF. The chain is built from TRBV7-2 and TRBJ2-3, with D uncertain. Trimming cost V 6 bases and J 2 bases, with 6 bases left between them. Germline CDR1 reads SGHTA; CDR2 reads FQGNSA. The CDR3 loop spans 12 amino acids. Using reference TRBV7-2 and TRBJ2-3 for the parts outside the CDR3, the full variable domain is GAGVSQSPSNKVTEKGKDVELRCDPISGHTALYWYRQSLGQGLEFLIYFQGNSAPDKSGLPSDRFSAERTGGSVSTLTIQRTQQEDSAVYLCASRRVTDTQYFGPGTRLTVL.

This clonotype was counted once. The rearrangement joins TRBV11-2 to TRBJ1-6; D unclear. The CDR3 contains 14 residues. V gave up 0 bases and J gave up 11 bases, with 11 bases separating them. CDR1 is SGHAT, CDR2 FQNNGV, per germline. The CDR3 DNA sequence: TGTGCCAGCAGCTTAGATGGAGGGTTTACACCCCTCCACTTT. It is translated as CASSLDGGFTPLHF.